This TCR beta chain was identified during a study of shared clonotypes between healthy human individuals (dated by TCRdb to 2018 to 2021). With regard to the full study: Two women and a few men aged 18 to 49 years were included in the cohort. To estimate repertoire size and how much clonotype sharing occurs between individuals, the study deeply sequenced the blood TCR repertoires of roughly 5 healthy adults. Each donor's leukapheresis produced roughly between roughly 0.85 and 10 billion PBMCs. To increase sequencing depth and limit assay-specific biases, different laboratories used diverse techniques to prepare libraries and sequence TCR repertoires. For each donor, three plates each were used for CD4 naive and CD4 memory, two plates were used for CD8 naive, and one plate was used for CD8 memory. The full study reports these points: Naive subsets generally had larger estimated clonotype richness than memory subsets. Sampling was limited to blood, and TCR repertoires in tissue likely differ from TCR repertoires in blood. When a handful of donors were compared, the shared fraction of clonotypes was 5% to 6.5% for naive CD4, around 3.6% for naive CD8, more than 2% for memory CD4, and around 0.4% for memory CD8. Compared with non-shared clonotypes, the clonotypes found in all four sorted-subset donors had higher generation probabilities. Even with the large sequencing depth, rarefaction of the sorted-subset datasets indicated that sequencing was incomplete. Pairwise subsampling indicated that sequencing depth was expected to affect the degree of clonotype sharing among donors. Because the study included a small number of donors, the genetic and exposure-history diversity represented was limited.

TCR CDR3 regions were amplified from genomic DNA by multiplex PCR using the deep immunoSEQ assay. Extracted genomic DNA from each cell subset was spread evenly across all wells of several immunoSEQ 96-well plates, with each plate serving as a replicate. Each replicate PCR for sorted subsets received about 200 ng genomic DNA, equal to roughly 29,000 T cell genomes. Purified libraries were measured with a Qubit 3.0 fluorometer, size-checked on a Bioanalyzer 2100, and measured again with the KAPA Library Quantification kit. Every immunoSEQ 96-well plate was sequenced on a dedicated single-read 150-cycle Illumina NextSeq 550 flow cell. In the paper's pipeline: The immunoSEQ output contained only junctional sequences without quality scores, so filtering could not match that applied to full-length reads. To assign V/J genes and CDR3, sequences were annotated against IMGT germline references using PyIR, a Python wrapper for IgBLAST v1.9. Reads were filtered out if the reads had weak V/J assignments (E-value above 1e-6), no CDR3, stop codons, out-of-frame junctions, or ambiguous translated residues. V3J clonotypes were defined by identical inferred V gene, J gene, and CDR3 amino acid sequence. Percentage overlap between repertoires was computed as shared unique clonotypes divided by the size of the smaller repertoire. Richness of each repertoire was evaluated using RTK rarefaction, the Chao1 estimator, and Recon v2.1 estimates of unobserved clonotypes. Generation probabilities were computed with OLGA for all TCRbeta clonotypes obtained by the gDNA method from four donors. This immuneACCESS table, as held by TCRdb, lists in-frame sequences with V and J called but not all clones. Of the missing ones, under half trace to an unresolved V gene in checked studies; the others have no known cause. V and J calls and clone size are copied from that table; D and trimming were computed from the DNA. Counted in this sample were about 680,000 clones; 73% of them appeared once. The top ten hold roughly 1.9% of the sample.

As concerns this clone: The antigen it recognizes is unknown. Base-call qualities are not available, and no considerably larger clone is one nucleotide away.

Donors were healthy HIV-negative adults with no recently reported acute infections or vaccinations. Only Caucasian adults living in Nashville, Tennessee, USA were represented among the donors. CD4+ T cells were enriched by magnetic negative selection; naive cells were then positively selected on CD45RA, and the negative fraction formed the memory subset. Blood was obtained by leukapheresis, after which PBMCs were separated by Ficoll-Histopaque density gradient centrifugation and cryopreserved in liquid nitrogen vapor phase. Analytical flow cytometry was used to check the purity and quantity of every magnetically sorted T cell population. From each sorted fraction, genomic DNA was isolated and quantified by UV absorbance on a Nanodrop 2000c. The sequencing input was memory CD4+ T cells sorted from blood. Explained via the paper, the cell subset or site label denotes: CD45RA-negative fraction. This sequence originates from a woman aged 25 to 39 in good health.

This receptor carries the CDR3 CASSQGHAKLQETQYF. The DNA sequence is as follows: TGCGCCAGCAGCCAAGGGCACGCCAAGCTCCAAGAGACCCAGTACTTC. The chain links TRBV4-1 with TRBJ2-5; confidence is insufficient to name the D gene. The germline ends are 13 bases apart after V is trimmed by 1 base and J by 1 base. CDR3 length: 16 amino acids, cysteine to phenylalanine. Only the CDR3 region is kept as DNA, spanning 48 bases read in frame from base 1. CDR1 is given as MGHRA and CDR2 as YSYEKL, both from the germline V gene.